The clone carrying this TCR beta chain has more than one count but fewer than ten. TCRdb analysed the 5' RACE reads with MiXCR anew, one entry per CDR3 protein. The sample has roughly 110,000 distinct CDR3 sequences, over 10% seen once. This sample was taken from a study of T-cell memory formation after mild COVID-19. This receptor was taken from an adult woman who had mild COVID-19 (a few samples of this study predate the infection). Cell type and time point are not known. Sequencing used PBMCs or a T cell subset sorted from them (not recorded which).

The CDR3 DNA reads TGTGCCAGCAGTCCTGACAGTTGGGCCAAAAACATTCAGTACTTC. Protein: CASSPDSWAKNIQYF. J is TRBJ2-4 and V is TRBV6-5; D possibly corresponds to TRBD1 (5 bases). This CDR3 contains 15 residues. V was cut by 5 bases and J by 1 base, with 12 bases left in between. Germline CDR1 and CDR2: MNHEY and SVGAGI.